This TCR beta chain stems from a study of T cell responses to AZD1222 COVID-19 vaccine. The CDR3 has 16 amino acids. Trimming removed 0 bases from V and 1 base from J, with 11 bases in between. CDR1 SGHTS and CDR2 YDEGEE come from the germline V gene. Sequenced by immunoSEQ multiplex PCR; TCRdb stores in-frame clones only, minus some. The sample consists of some 200,000 clones, 70% to 90% of them appearing once. This receptor was identified in an adult who received the AZD1222 COVID-19 vaccine. The material was peripheral blood, obtained 28 days after the second AZD1222 dose. The chain uses TRBV5-8 and TRBJ2-4; no definite D call. This chain's CDR3 is CASSLGVPGAKNIQYF. The CDR3 coding sequence is TGTGCCAGCAGCTTGGGTGTTCCCGGGGCCAAAAACATTCAGTACTTC.